The 25 T cell receptor beta chains reported below all come from one sample, sequenced in a study of cytomegalovirus exposure and HLA in healthy donors. Primers included in the PCR were 60 Vbeta and 13 Jbeta primers. Generated by immunoSEQ multiplex PCR, the TCRdb table keeps only in-frame clones and is missing some. The sample carries tens of thousands of clones, more than 60% recorded once. The material sequenced was PBMCs. These receptors all come from a man in his forties or fifties in good health and CMV-seronegative.

The V call is TRBV9, the J call TRBJ1-6; D might be TRBD1 (6 bases). The CDR3 is 14 residues long. Germline CDR1 and CDR2: SGDLS and YYNGEE. Trimming took 6 bases from V and 9 from J, leaving 16 bases between them. DNA of the CDR3: TGTGCCAGCACGGAAGGGGGAGATGGTTCACCCCTCCACTTT. It translates to CASTEGGDGSPLHF.

J is TRBJ1-1 and V is TRBV5-6, with D hard to call. The V gene's germline CDR1 is SGHDT and CDR2 YYEEEE. Trimming stripped 0 bases from V and 0 bases from J, with 9 bases between. This CDR3 spans 15 amino acids. CDR3 amino acids: CASSLEAGLNTEAFF. The DNA of the CDR3 is TGTGCCAGCAGCTTGGAGGCGGGGTTGAACACTGAAGCTTTCTTT.

V is TRBV9 and J is TRBJ2-6, with D perhaps matching TRBD1 (5 bases). Germline V gene sequence: CDR1 SGDLS, CDR2 YYNGEE. Trimming took 6 bases from V and 1 from J, leaving 8 bases between them. There are 14 residues in the CDR3. CDR3 protein: CASTQGSGANVLTF. The DNA of the CDR3 is TGTGCCAGCACCCAGGGTTCTGGGGCCAACGTCCTGACTTTC.

Only a few counts were recorded for this clone. DNA for the CDR3: TGTGCCAGCAGTCCCACGAGACTAGCGGGGACCTACGAGCAGTACTTC. Translating gives CASSPTRLAGTYEQYF. The chain employs TRBV27 and TRBJ2-7, with 11 bases aligning to TRBD2. After removal of 5 bases from V and 2 bases from J, the junction contained 8 bases not matched to a gene. Germline V gene lookup returns CDR1 MNHEY and CDR2 SMNVEV (reference sequence). The CDR3 is 16 residues long.

The chain couples TRBV6-5 to TRBJ2-7, with a tentative D call TRBD1 (6 bases). Trimming cost V 2 bases and J 1 base, with 12 bases left between them. CDR3 size: 15 residues. CDR1 is MNHEY, CDR2 SVGAGI, per germline. CDR3 in amino acids: CASSYGGQLSYEQYF. The CDR3 nucleotides read TGTGCCAGCAGTTACGGCGGACAGTTATCCTACGAGCAGTACTTC.

The chain joins TRBV6-1 to TRBJ2-5; D is perhaps TRBD1 (5 bases). The closer fit of TRBJ2-7 to the DNA end suggests the J call may be wrong. Germline V gene lookup returns CDR1 MNHNS and CDR2 SASEGT. The CDR3 is made up of 14 amino acids. CDR3 nucleotide sequence: TGTGCCAGCAGGCAAGGGGTCCACTCCTACGAGCAGTACTTC. Protein sequence: CASRQGVHSYEQYF.

The genes are TRBV15 and TRBJ1-5, with 7 bases identical to TRBD1. This CDR3 comprises 14 residues. Germline-derived CDR1 and CDR2 are LNHNV and YYDKDF (reference sequence). V lost 6 bases and J lost 6; bases outside the gene matches: 8. CDR3 residues: CATRARQGGQPQHF. The CDR3 DNA reads TGTGCCACCAGAGCCAGACAGGGTGGTCAGCCCCAGCATTTT. The complete variable domain, with remaining parts taken from reference TRBV15 and TRBJ1-5, reads DAMVIQNPRYQVTQFGKPVTLSCSQTLNHNVMYWYQQKSSQAPKLLFHYYDKDFNNEADTPDNFQSRRPNTSFCFLDIRSPGLGDTAMYLCATRARQGGQPQHFGDGTRLSIL.

The genes are TRBV5-1 and TRBJ1-1; D uncertain. The CDR3 has 11 residues. Germline V gene data show CDR1 as SGHRS and CDR2 as YFSETQ. V was cut by 4 bases and J by 1 base, with 2 bases left in between. CDR3 DNA: TGCGCCAGCAGCCAGAACACTGAAGCTTTCTTT. Amino acid sequence: CASSQNTEAFF.

The chain has TRBV6-5 and TRBJ1-5; TRBD1 aligns across 8 bases. This CDR3 has 15 residues. Germline V gives CDR1 MNHEY, CDR2 SVGAGI. Germline trimming cut 6 bases from V and 0 bases from J; bases unmatched to any gene: 4. The CDR3 nucleotides are TGTGCCAGCAGGAAGGGACAGGATAGCAATCAGCCCCAGCATTTT. Translated, it gives CASRKGQDSNQPQHF.

The chain combines TRBV2 with TRBJ2-5; TRBD1 aligns across 8 bases. Looked up from germline, CDR1 is SNHLY and CDR2 is FYNNEI. The CDR3 loop spans 16 amino acids. Unmatched junction bases numbered 6, after V lost 2 bases and J lost 1 base. The CDR3 spells CASSEWIGTGQETQYF. CDR3 bases: TGTGCCAGCAGTGAATGGATAGGGACAGGCCAAGAGACCCAGTACTTC.

This clone was observed a handful of times. The genes are TRBV14 and TRBJ1-2; possibly TRBD1 for D (5 bases). The V gene lost 3 bases and the J gene lost 9 bases, with 23 bases spanning the gap. This CDR3 is built from 16 residues. Germline V gene lookup returns CDR1 SGHDN and CDR2 FVKESK. The CDR3 loop reads CASSHANRQIKPSYTF. In DNA form, the CDR3 reads TGTGCCAGCAGCCATGCAAACAGACAGATTAAACCGAGCTACACCTTC. The complete variable domain, with remaining parts taken from reference TRBV14 and TRBJ1-2, reads EAGVTQFPSHSVIEKGQTVTLRCDPISGHDNLYWYRRVMGKEIKFLLHFVKESKQDESGMPNNRFLAERTGGTYSTLKVQPAELEDSGVYFCASSHANRQIKPSYTFGSGTRLTVV.

Comments on this clone: One end of the junction fails to match germline, which may point to a read error. The V gene is TRBV7-9, the J gene TRBJ2-7, with D possibly being TRBD2 (5 bases). Germline CDR1 is SEHNR and CDR2 is FQNEAQ (reference sequence). The CDR3 has 12 amino acids. CDR3 protein: CSSGNTPYEQYF. The CDR3 coding sequence is TGTTCCAGCGGTAATACTCCCTACGAGCAGTACTTC.

The chain carries TRBV5-1 and TRBJ2-5; D gene unclear. Trimming stripped 0 bases from V and 2 bases from J, with 11 bases between. This CDR3 is 15 amino acids long. Germline V lookup: CDR1 SGHRS, CDR2 YFSETQ. The CDR3 DNA follows: TGCGCCAGCAGCTTGGACGCTACCCGACAAGAGACCCAGTACTTC. Residues: CASSLDATRQETQYF.

The chain carries TRBV28 and TRBJ2-7; D is possibly TRBD2 (6 bases). Germline values: CDR1 MDHEN, CDR2 SYDVKM. Trimming removed 10 bases from V and 2 bases from J, with 24 bases in between. This CDR3 has 16 residues. In nucleotides, the CDR3 is TGTGCCACGACATCCGGGACTGAATCGTCCCCCTACGAGCAGTACTTC. The encoded protein is CATTSGTESSPYEQYF.

This rearrangement joins TRBV5-6 to TRBJ2-7; 9 nucleotides line up with TRBD1. V lost 0 bases and J lost 5; bases outside the gene matches: 6. This CDR3 spans 15 amino acids. Germline values: CDR1 SGHDT, CDR2 YYEEEE. CDR3 region: CASSLGTGENNEQYF. DNA of the CDR3: TGTGCCAGCAGCTTGGGGACAGGGGAAAACAACGAGCAGTACTTC.

In nucleotides, the CDR3 is TGCGCCAGCAGCTCCGGGACTAGCGGGGGGGTGTTCTTC. Its translation: CASSSGTSGGVFF. V usage is TRBV5-1 and J usage is TRBJ2-1, with 16 bases identical to TRBD2. Germline CDR1 SGHRS, CDR2 YFSETQ. J was trimmed by 15 bases and V by 3 bases; bases with no gene match: 3. The CDR3 spans 13 residues.

This chain joins TRBV30 and TRBJ2-7, with D possibly being TRBD2 (6 bases). The length of the CDR3 is 15 residues. Deletions cut 4 bases from V and 6 bases from J, with 22 bases between. Germline V CDR1 and CDR2: GTSNPN, SVGIG (reference sequence). The CDR3 sequence is CAWILSGSMTGEQYF. The CDR3 nucleotides are TGTGCCTGGATACTCTCCGGGAGTATGACTGGCGAGCAGTACTTC.

V and J are TRBV2 and TRBJ1-2; no definite D call. This CDR3 spans 13 amino acids. Between the trimmed V and J ends, which lost 4 bases and 4 bases, there was a span of 10 bases. Per germline, CDR1 SNHLY and CDR2 FYNNEI. CDR3 coding DNA: TGTGCCAGCAGTGTCGAACAGTTCTATGGCTACACCTTC. Protein product: CASSVEQFYGYTF.

This clone was recorded a few times. This chain joins TRBV5-6 and TRBJ1-1, with D possibly TRBD1 on 5 matching bases. The CDR3 length is 15 residues. Trimming took 2 bases from V and 0 from J, leaving 11 bases between them. Germline V gene sequence: CDR1 SGHDT, CDR2 YYEEEE. CDR3 in DNA: TGTGCCAGCAGCTTCTACAGGACAATGAACACTGAAGCTTTCTTT. Amino acids: CASSFYRTMNTEAFF. The complete variable domain, with remaining parts taken from reference TRBV5-6 and TRBJ1-1, reads DAGVTQSPTHLIKTRGQQVTLRCSPKSGHDTVSWYQQALGQGPQFIFQYYEEEERQRGNFPDRFSGHQFPNYSSELNVNALLLGDSALYLCASSFYRTMNTEAFFGQGTRLTVV.

The V call is TRBV10-3, the J call TRBJ2-7; TRBD1 matches 8 bases. Trimming cost V 7 bases and J 1 base; bases outside gene matches: 6. Germline CDR1 and CDR2: ENHRY and SYGVKD. There are 14 residues in the CDR3. The CDR3 loop reads CAITSDRVSYEQYF. CDR3 coding DNA: TGTGCCATCACCTCGGACAGGGTGTCCTACGAGCAGTACTTC.

The rearrangement links TRBV5-5 to TRBJ1-1; D gene ambiguous. Germline V lookup: CDR1 SGHKS, CDR2 YYEKEE (reference sequence). The CDR3 has 14 residues. V was pared by 3 bases and J by 6 bases, with 15 bases between. CDR3 protein: CASSYITLFPEAFF. The CDR3 nucleotides read TGTGCCAGCAGCTACATAACATTGTTCCCTGAAGCTTTCTTT.

The sample holds one count of this clone. The chain uses TRBV6-5 and TRBJ1-3; 7 bases are shared with TRBD1. Losses at the gene ends were 5 bases for V and 4 bases for J; bases not matched to a gene: 5. CDR3 length: 14 amino acids. The germline V gene encodes CDR1 MNHEY and CDR2 SVGAGI. The CDR3 loop is CASSRLTGGNTIYF. The CDR3 coding sequence is TGTGCCAGCAGTCGACTGACAGGGGGAAACACCATATATTTT.

The chain uses TRBV5-1 and TRBJ2-2; possible D gene TRBD1, 6 bases. This CDR3 comprises 15 residues. The V gene lost 0 bases and the J gene lost 4 bases, with 10 bases spanning the gap. Germline CDR1 and CDR2: SGHRS and YFSETQ. The CDR3 sequence: CASSLAGQPTGELFF. CDR3 sequence (DNA): TGCGCCAGCAGCTTGGCCGGACAGCCCACCGGGGAGCTGTTTTTT.

The chain has TRBV6-6 and TRBJ1-2; 8 bases map to TRBD1. The ends lost 6 bases at V and 2 bases at J; junction bases unmatched: 8. The CDR3 is 15 amino acids. Germline V gene data show CDR1 as MNHNY and CDR2 as SVGAGI (reference sequence). CDR3 nucleotide sequence: TGTGCCAGCAGACCCCGACAGGGGAGAAACTATGGCTACACCTTC. This codes for CASRPRQGRNYGYTF.

This chain uses TRBV19 with TRBJ1-2; the match to TRBD1 covers 8 bases. This CDR3 has 15 amino acids. Germline assignment: CDR1 LNHDA and CDR2 SQIVND (reference sequence). The V gene end was trimmed by 6 bases and the J gene end by 4 bases; junction bases not matched to a gene: 10. DNA for the CDR3: TGTGCCAGTAGAGCCCAAAGTACAGGGGGCTATGGCTACACCTTC. The encoded protein is CASRAQSTGGYGYTF.